Sequencing of this T cell receptor beta chain was carried out in a study of CD8 T cells in ankylosing spondylitis. Notes on the study in general: Certain motif variants had earlier appeared in reactive arthritis synovial fluid and blood. A TCR beta motif of under 10 highly homologous variants seemed to mark ankylosing spondylitis blood.

In TCRdb, the 5' RACE reads were re-called with MiXCR into one record per CDR3 protein. The sample lists 350,000 or so distinct CDR3 sequences, approximately 10% occurring once. Germline CDR1 DFQATT, CDR2 SNEGSKA (reference sequence). CDR3 length: 13 amino acids. V dropped 1 base and J dropped 5 bases, with 11 bases sitting between them. Ten or more counts support this clonotype. What it binds is not known. This chain connects TRBV20-1 to TRBJ1-2; D gene uncertain. Sequenced: blood, either unsorted or a sorted T cell fraction (not recorded which). This receptor was identified in a female donor with ankylosing spondylitis or in good health (not recorded which). DNA for the CDR3: TGCAGTGCTAGAGCCGTGGCGGGGTATGGCTACACCTTC. Translating gives CSARAVAGYGYTF.